The clone carrying this T cell receptor beta chain was recorded many times. The study based diagnoses on clinical symptoms, serum thyroxine and TRAb, thyroid ultrasound and orbital computed tomography. Researchers took RNA transcripts and amplified the TCR beta CDR3 regions from them. The TCR CDR3 was amplified in a first-round RT-PCR using the HTBI primer set. Using its own MiXCR run on the multiplex PCR reads, TCRdb lists one record per CDR3 protein. The data show 390,000 or so distinct CDR3 sequences, 14% to 15% seen once. These data are taken from a study of T cells in Graves' hyperthyroidism and ophthalmopathy. Trimming removed 1 base from V and 7 bases from J, with 8 bases in between. The germline CDR1 and CDR2 sequences are LGHDT and YNNKEL (reference sequence). The CDR3 covers 13 residues.

Source material: blood. The chain joins TRBV3-1 to TRBJ1-5; the D is unclear. The clonotype originates from a man aged 18-30 years with Graves' ophthalmopathy. CDR3 DNA: TGTGCCAGCAGCCAAGGGTCTTCACAGCCCCAGCATTTT. It translates to CASSQGSSQPQHF.